Below, 7 T cell receptor beta chains from the same sample are listed, as sequenced in a study of cytomegalovirus exposure and HLA in healthy donors. The PCR contained 60 Vbeta and 13 Jbeta primers. Using immunoSEQ multiplex PCR, the repertoire was profiled, and TCRdb retains in-frame clones only, with some absent. The table shows about 76,000 clones, with about four fifths occurring only once. The sequenced sample consisted of PBMCs. These receptors were obtained from a male donor in good health and CMV-seropositive.

This chain uses TRBV27 with TRBJ2-1, with 7 positions matching TRBD2. CDR1 and CDR2 from the germline V gene are MNHEY and SMNVEV (reference sequence). J lost 8 bases, V lost 2 bases, and 9 bases had no gene match. This CDR3 comprises 15 residues. Written as DNA, the CDR3 is TGTGCCAGCAGTTTAGCTCCTAGCGGTCGGGATGAGCAGTTCTTC. As protein: CASSLAPSGRDEQFF.

This clone showed up just a few times. CDR3 amino acids: CASSVSGAGANVLTF. In DNA form, the CDR3 reads TGTGCCAGCAGCGTATCAGGGGCTGGGGCCAACGTCCTGACTTTC. The chain joins TRBV9 to TRBJ2-6, with D possibly being TRBD1 (6 bases). Deletions cut 1 base from V and 2 bases from J, with 7 bases between. CDR3 length: 15 amino acids. Germline CDR1 is SGDLS and CDR2 is YYNGEE.

The chain joins TRBV5-1 to TRBJ2-4; 7 bases are a match to TRBD2. V lost 0 bases to trimming and J lost 5 bases; unmatched junction nucleotides: 8. This CDR3 contains 16 residues. The V gene's germline CDR1 is SGHRS and CDR2 YFSETQ. The CDR3 DNA follows: TGCGCCAGCAGCTTGGCTCTGGGGGGGTTCCAAAACATTCAGTACTTC. Protein: CASSLALGGFQNIQYF. Together with reference TRBV5-1 and TRBJ2-4, the CDR3 gives the full variable domain: KAGVTQTPRYLIKTRGQQVTLSCSPISGHRSVSWYQQTPGQGLQFLFEYFSETQRNKGNFPGRFSGRQFSNSRSEMNVSTLELGDSALYLCASSLALGGFQNIQYFGAGTRLSVL.

The chain links TRBV19 to TRBJ1-2; D is perhaps TRBD1 (6 bases). The V end was cut by 5 bases, the J end by 4 bases, with 14 bases between. This CDR3 has 14 amino acids. In germline, CDR1 is LNHDA, CDR2 SQIVND (reference sequence). CDR3 amino acids: CASSPRGGSYGYTF. The CDR3 coding sequence is TGTGCCAGTAGTCCCCGGGGGGGCAGCTATGGCTACACCTTC.

The gene calls are TRBV6-4 and TRBJ2-1, with a possible D match to TRBD2 (6 bases). Between the trimmed V and J ends, which lost 2 bases and 7 bases, there was a span of 6 bases. Germline V lookup: CDR1 MRHNA, CDR2 SNTAGT. The CDR3 consists of 12 residues. CDR3 nucleotide sequence: TGTGCCAGCAGTGACCGGGAGAATGAGCAGTTCTTC. It translates to CASSDRENEQFF.

The chain couples TRBV27 to TRBJ2-3; 12 positions agree with TRBD2. Germline CDR1 and CDR2: MNHEY and SMNVEV (reference sequence). This CDR3 spans 15 amino acids. Trimming removed 7 bases from V and 5 bases from J; junction bases left unmatched: 7. The CDR3 nucleotides read TGTGCCAGCAAACTAGCGGGGGGACGGCGAGATACGCAGTATTTT. It encodes CASKLAGGRRDTQYF.

The CDR3 sequence is CASSTRTSESQFF. The CDR3 coding sequence is TGTGCCAGCAGCACCCGGACTAGCGAGTCGCAGTTCTTC. The chain has TRBV11-2 and TRBJ2-1; 9 nucleotides match TRBD2. From germline, CDR1 is SGHAT and CDR2 FQNNGV. V lost 5 bases to trimming and J lost 12 bases; unmatched junction nucleotides: 8. The CDR3 runs 13 residues.